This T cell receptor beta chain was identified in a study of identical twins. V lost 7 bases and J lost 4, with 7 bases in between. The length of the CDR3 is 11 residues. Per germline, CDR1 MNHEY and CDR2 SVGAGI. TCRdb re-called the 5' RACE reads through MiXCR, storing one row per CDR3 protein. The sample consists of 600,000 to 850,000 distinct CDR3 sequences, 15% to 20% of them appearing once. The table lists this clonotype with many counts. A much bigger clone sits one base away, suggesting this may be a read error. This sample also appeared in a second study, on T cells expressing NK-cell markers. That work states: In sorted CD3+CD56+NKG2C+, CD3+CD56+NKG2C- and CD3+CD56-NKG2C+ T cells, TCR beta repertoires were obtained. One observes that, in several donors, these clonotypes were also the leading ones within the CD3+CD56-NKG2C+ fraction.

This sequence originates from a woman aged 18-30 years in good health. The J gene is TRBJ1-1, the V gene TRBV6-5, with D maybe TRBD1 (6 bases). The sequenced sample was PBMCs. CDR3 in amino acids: CASKGGTEAFF. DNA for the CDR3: TGTGCCAGCAAGGGGGGCACTGAAGCTTTCTTT.